This T cell receptor (beta chain) came from a study of blood T cell repertoires in COVID-19. Study information: Samples came from the United States, Italy and Spain, spanning acute and convalescent COVID-19. T cells, B-cell-depleted T cells, or PBMCs provided the cDNA or gDNA that served as material.

Cohort 3 recovered donors had two negative PCRs, clearance, or symptom resolution. Per the study methods: Nucleated cell number was recorded as an estimate derived from reference gene primer amplification. Method: immunoSEQ multiplex PCR; TCRdb's copy keeps in-frame clones and lacks some. The DNA gave D and trimming, while V, J and clone size come from that table. The sample records about 480,000 clones, more than 75% being singletons. Trimming left V 5 bases short and J 6 bases short, with 13 bases between. There are 13 residues in the CDR3. Germline values: CDR1 LNHDA, CDR2 SQIVND (reference sequence).

The genes are TRBV19 and TRBJ1-2; the D gene is possibly TRBD1 (6 bases). The clonotype originates from a middle-aged woman who had recovered from COVID-19. Sequenced input: PBMCs or T cells enriched from blood (not recorded which). The CDR3 region is CASSPGAPNGYTF. The CDR3, as DNA: TGTGCCAGTAGTCCAGGGGCCCCGAATGGCTACACCTTC.